These 28 T cell receptor beta chains came from one sample sequenced in a study of regulatory T cells in long-lasting Graves disease (dated by TCRdb to the early 2020s). The library came from multiplex PCR. Instrument used: Illumina HiSeq 4000. CDR3 regions were amplified by Arm-PCR with iRepertoire HTBI primers to construct TCR beta libraries. The raw public reads went through TCRdb reprocessing: fastp at Q25, MiXCR clone calling, in-frame beta chains kept. Each CDR3 protein gets just one entry, which takes the most common genes and DNA from the rows behind it. The sample table contains some 350,000 distinct CDR3 sequences; only one count was recorded for around 15% of them. The top ten hold 20% to 25% of the sample. The time point tag for this specimen amounts to: newly diagnosed GD, antithyroid drugs for less than 3 months. RNA was extracted from PBMCs in TRIzol for both TCR sequencing and RNA sequencing.

These data were also filed under a second study, of T cells in Graves' hyperthyroidism and ophthalmopathy.

The sequencing used peripheral blood mononuclear cells (PBMCs), collected at new diagnosis, from a patient treated with antithyroid drugs. The receptors originated from a woman in her late teens or twenties with Graves disease. Donor details come from another sample of the same person, matched by shared clones.

This clonotype was counted ten times or more. The chain joins TRBV3-1 to TRBJ2-1; D gene unclear. The V gene's germline CDR1 is LGHDT and CDR2 YNNKEL (reference sequence). The V and J ends lost 1 base and 0 bases respectively, with 7 bases between them. The CDR3 consists of 15 residues. The CDR3 sequence: CASSQAPISYNEQFF. Here the CDR3 DNA reads TGTGCCAGCAGCCAAGCTCCTATCTCCTACAATGAGCAGTTCTTC.

There are many counts of this clonotype. The CDR3 DNA reads TGTGCCAGCAGTTTCGGGCAGGGTACGCAGTATTTT. Translation: CASSFGQGTQYF. The chain employs TRBV28 and TRBJ2-3; D may be TRBD1 (5 bases). The CDR3 length is 12 residues. The V and J ends lost 3 bases and 8 bases respectively, with 9 bases between them. From germline, CDR1 is MDHEN and CDR2 SYDVKM.

This clonotype showed up just a few times. The chain employs TRBV19 and TRBJ1-5, with D unresolved. V gave up 6 bases and J gave up 3 bases, with 12 bases separating them. The germline CDR1 and CDR2 sequences are LNHDA and SQIVND (reference sequence). There are 14 residues in the CDR3. CDR3 region: CASRWAGSNQPQHF. The CDR3 nucleotides read TGTGCCAGTAGATGGGCCGGCTCCAATCAGCCCCAGCATTTT.

This sequence joins TRBV20-1 and TRBJ1-4; no reliable D call. Trimming removed 3 bases from V and 6 bases from J, with 14 bases in between. The V gene's germline CDR1 is DFQATT and CDR2 SNEGSKA (reference sequence). The CDR3 consists of 14 residues. This chain's CDR3 is CSASAGLRDEKLFF. CDR3 bases: TGCAGTGCTAGCGCTGGGCTGCGGGATGAAAAACTGTTTTTT.

The rearrangement joins TRBV7-8 to TRBJ1-2; 10 bases map to TRBD1. CDR3 size: 15 residues. Germline lookup yields CDR1 SGHVS and CDR2 FQNEAQ. Losses at the gene ends were 5 bases for V and 5 bases for J; bases not matched to a gene: 8. CDR3 region: CASSTPRQGAYGYTF. In nucleotides, the CDR3 is TGTGCCAGCAGCACTCCCAGACAGGGGGCTTATGGCTACACCTTC. The entire variable domain, with the rest obtained from reference TRBV7-8 and TRBJ1-2, is as follows: GAGVSQSPRYKVAKRGQDVALRCDPISGHVSLFWYQQALGQGPEFLTYFQNEAQLDKSGLPSDRFFAERPEGSVSTLKIQRTQQEDSAVYLCASSTPRQGAYGYTFGSGTRLTVV.

V gene TRBV2 combines with J gene TRBJ2-7; 11 bases fit TRBD2. The CDR3 contains 16 residues. The J segment lost 0 bases and the V segment lost 8 bases, leaving 9 bases of the junction unmatched. The germline gives CDR1 SNHLY, CDR2 FYNNEI. The CDR3 spells CASCRPSGGSSYEQYF. DNA for the CDR3: TGTGCCAGCTGCCGTCCTAGCGGGGGGAGCTCCTACGAGCAGTACTTC. Full variable domain (outside the CDR3, taken from reference TRBV2 and TRBJ2-7): EPEVTQTPSHQVTQMGQEVILRCVPISNHLYFYWYRQILGQKVEFLVSFYNNEISEKSEIFDDQFSVERPDGSNFTLKIRSTKLEDSAMYFCASCRPSGGSSYEQYFGPGTRLTVT.

This clonotype was seen a few times. The genes are TRBV7-9 and TRBJ1-1; D is ambiguous. Germline CDR1 reads SEHNR; CDR2 reads FQNEAQ (reference sequence). The ends were cut back, 4 bases at V and 5 bases at J, with 17 bases in the middle. The CDR3 covers 15 residues. CDR3 in amino acids: CASSSTDFGRTEAFF. Here the CDR3 DNA reads TGTGCCAGCAGCTCTACGGACTTCGGGAGGACTGAAGCTTTCTTT.

Many counts were recorded for this clonotype. The chain has TRBV3-1 and TRBJ2-3, with TRBD2 as a possible D gene (6 bases). Germline V gene data show CDR1 as LGHDT and CDR2 as YNNKEL (reference sequence). V lost 1 base to trimming and J lost 4 bases, with 6 bases between them. The CDR3 is made up of 13 amino acids. The CDR3 sequence: CASSQGGADTQYF. The CDR3 DNA is TGTGCCAGCAGCCAAGGGGGGGCAGATACGCAGTATTTT.

This clonotype occurred many times. The chain employs TRBV18 and TRBJ1-1; D not certain. The germline CDR1 and CDR2 sequences are KGHSH and LQKENI. The CDR3 is made up of 12 amino acids. Between the trimmed V and J ends, which lost 8 bases and 10 bases, there was a span of 17 bases. The CDR3 spells CASTHDTGGAFF. Written as DNA, the CDR3 is TGTGCCAGCACGCACGACACTGGTGGAGCTTTCTTT.

Details on this clonotype: Likely a read error: the CDR3 ends without its conserved phenylalanine or tryptophan. V gene TRBV20-1 combines with J gene TRBJ2-6; no clear D. The CDR3 extends over 13 amino acids. Germline-derived CDR1 and CDR2 are DFQATT and SNEGSKA (reference sequence). Trimming pared 3 bases from V and 0 bases from J, leaving 3 bases between. The CDR3 here is CSASDSGANVLTL. The CDR3 bases are TGCAGTGCTAGCGACTCTGGGGCCAACGTCCTGACTCTC.

Note on this clonotype: It is likely a read error: a sequence one base away is far more abundant. CDR3 region: CASSLSFGEIQYF. CDR3 coding DNA: TGTGCCAGCAGCTTAAGTTTTGGCGAGATCCAGTACTTC. The J gene is TRBJ2-3, the V gene TRBV7-3; D unclear. The J call may be mistaken, given a closer DNA end match to TRBJ2-5. The CDR3 has 13 amino acids. Germline CDR1 reads SGHTA; CDR2 reads FQGTGA.

The sample holds a few counts of this clonotype. The chain is built from TRBV28 and TRBJ2-1; 8 bases align to TRBD1. Germline CDR1 and CDR2: MDHEN and SYDVKM. CDR3 length: 18 amino acids. The trim removed 5 bases at V and 11 bases at J, leaving 23 bases unmatched. CDR3 in amino acids: CASSPGTGQWIVTMKQFF. CDR3 coding DNA: TGTGCCAGCAGTCCCGGGACAGGCCAGTGGATCGTTACAATGAAGCAGTTCTTC.

Points on this clonotype: One junction end disagrees with the germline gene, perhaps due to a read error. The chain recombines TRBV7-7 with TRBJ2-5; D might be TRBD2 (6 bases). The CDR3 contains 14 residues. Germline V gene sequence: CDR1 SSHAT, CDR2 FNYEAQ (reference sequence). The CDR3, as DNA: TGTGCTAGCAGCTTAGAGGTGGGAGGAGAGACCCAGTACTTC. It translates to CASSLEVGGETQYF.

There are many counts of this clonotype. This chain links TRBV5-1 with TRBJ2-5; D perhaps matches TRBD1 (6 bases). Germline values: CDR1 SGHRS, CDR2 YFSETQ. V dropped 6 bases and J dropped 7 bases, with 22 bases sitting between them. CDR3 size: 15 residues. In DNA form, the CDR3 reads TGCGCCAGCAACAATATGACAGGCGGATTCGGGACCCAGTACTTC. The encoded protein is CASNNMTGGFGTQYF.

J is TRBJ1-2 and V is TRBV27, with 10 positions matching TRBD1. The CDR3 contains 17 residues. The trim removed 6 bases at V and 3 bases at J, leaving 13 bases unmatched. The germline V gene has CDR1 MNHEY and CDR2 SMNVEV (reference sequence). CDR3 in DNA: TGTGCCAGCAGGGCGGGGACAGGGGAAATAGGGCACTATGGCTACACCTTC. Translation: CASRAGTGEIGHYGYTF.

The chain employs TRBV5-6 and TRBJ1-6; D unclear. This CDR3 is built from 15 residues. V lost 0 bases to trimming and J lost 7 bases, with 11 bases between them. Germline loops: CDR1 SGHDT, CDR2 YYEEEE. The CDR3 DNA follows: TGTGCCAGCAGCTTGGCCAGGACTGGGAATTCACCCCTCCACTTT. Its protein is CASSLARTGNSPLHF. The full variable domain, completed using reference TRBV5-6 and TRBJ1-6, is DAGVTQSPTHLIKTRGQQVTLRCSPKSGHDTVSWYQQALGQGPQFIFQYYEEEERQRGNFPDRFSGHQFPNYSSELNVNALLLGDSALYLCASSLARTGNSPLHFGNGTRLTVT.

The chain couples TRBV15 to TRBJ2-1; D remains ambiguous. This CDR3 spans 13 amino acids. With 8 bases removed from V and 4 bases from J, the gap between germline ends came to 12 bases. Looked up from germline, CDR1 is LNHNV and CDR2 is YYDKDF (reference sequence). The CDR3 reads CATYYDGYNEQFF. The CDR3 coding sequence is TGTGCCACCTACTACGACGGGTACAATGAGCAGTTCTTC.

This clonotype was observed at least ten times. This chain joins TRBV28 and TRBJ2-7; D is undetermined. The germline V and J ends were trimmed by 7 bases and 2 bases, with 9 bases remaining between them. CDR1 and CDR2 (germline): MDHEN, SYDVKM. The CDR3 is made up of 12 amino acids. CDR3 sequence reads: CASIGSTYEQYF. CDR3 DNA: TGTGCCAGCATCGGCAGTACCTACGAGCAGTACTTC.

This clonotype was seen many times. The chain joins TRBV7-8 to TRBJ2-1; D is tentatively TRBD1 or TRBD2 (5 bases each). Trimming cost V 5 bases and J 6 bases, with 11 bases left between them. This CDR3 contains 13 residues. In germline, CDR1 is SGHVS, CDR2 FQNEAQ. CDR3 nucleotide sequence: TGTGCCAGCAGCAAAGGGACGTCCAATGAGCAGTTCTTC. Its protein product is CASSKGTSNEQFF.

The chain couples TRBV27 to TRBJ2-2; the D is unclear. Trimming removed 4 bases at V and 4 bases at J, with 7 bases between. Looked up from germline, CDR1 is MNHEY and CDR2 is SMNVEV (reference sequence). CDR3 length: 13 residues. The CDR3: CASSSHLTGELFF. CDR3 bases: TGTGCCAGCAGTTCCCACCTCACCGGGGAGCTGTTTTTT.

This clonotype came up many times. The CDR3 DNA follows: TGCGCCAGCAGCAAACTAGCGGGAGTCGAGAATGAGCAGTTCTTC. Translation: CASSKLAGVENEQFF. This chain uses TRBV5-1 with TRBJ2-1; 11 bases line up with TRBD2. Trimming removed 4 bases from V and 7 bases from J; junction bases left unmatched: 7. This CDR3 is built from 15 residues. Germline CDR1 reads SGHRS; CDR2 reads YFSETQ.

The J gene is TRBJ2-7, the V gene TRBV20-1; 8 bases match TRBD1. Germline V gene sequence: CDR1 DFQATT, CDR2 SNEGSKA (reference sequence). The CDR3 totals 14 residues. V lost 5 bases to trimming and J lost 2 bases; unmatched junction nucleotides: 8. DNA of the CDR3: TGCAGTGCTGACAGGGGAAGATCGGCCTACGAGCAGTACTTC. This gives the protein CSADRGRSAYEQYF.

The sample holds many counts of this clonotype. This chain joins TRBV10-3 and TRBJ2-1, with 9 bases that match TRBD1. The CDR3 extends over 16 amino acids. V trimming: 3 bases; J trimming: 5 bases; junction bases outside the gene matches: 8. Germline V gene sequence: CDR1 ENHRY, CDR2 SYGVKD. In DNA form, the CDR3 reads TGTGCCATCAGTGACAAACAGGGGGCGGTTGACAATGAGCAGTTCTTC. This sequence encodes CAISDKQGAVDNEQFF.

Regarding this clonotype: A much larger clone lies a single base off, so this may be a read error. The genes are TRBV7-3 and TRBJ2-3, with TRBD1 matching 8 bases. This CDR3 spans 15 amino acids. The V gene's germline CDR1 is SGHTA and CDR2 FQGTGA. CDR3 loop: CASSLGAGGVETRYF. The CDR3 coding sequence is TGTGCCAGCAGCTTGGGGGCAGGGGGCGTGGAGACCCGGTACTTC. Drawing the rest from reference TRBV7-3 and TRBJ2-3, the complete variable domain is GAGVSQTPSNKVTEKGKYVELRCDPISGHTALYWYRQSLGQGPEFLIYFQGTGAADDSGLPNDRFFAVRPEGSVSTLKIQRTERGDSAVYLCASSLGAGGVETRYFGPGTRLTVL.

This clonotype was detected only a few times. The chain combines TRBV6-1 with TRBJ1-6, with 9 bases matching TRBD1. J was trimmed by 9 bases and V by 3 bases; bases with no gene match: 9. Germline V gene lookup returns CDR1 MNHNS and CDR2 SASEGT. The CDR3 has 16 amino acids. CDR3 nucleotides: TGTGCCAGCAGTGAGGCGTCGGGACAGGGTGTTTCACCCCTCCACTTT. This gives the protein CASSEASGQGVSPLHF.

In the case of this clonotype: A far larger clone is only one base removed, so a read error is likely. V is TRBV11-2 and J is TRBJ2-7; 7 positions agree with TRBD2. Germline values: CDR1 SGHAT, CDR2 FQNNGV. With 6 bases clipped from V and 2 bases from J, the junction kept 10 bases outside the gene matches. This CDR3 is 15 amino acids long. In nucleotides, the CDR3 is TGTGCCAGCAGTCCGGGACTACCGACTGCCTACGAGCAGTACTTC. Amino acid sequence: CASSPGLPTAYEQYF.

To note about this clonotype: A much larger clone lies one base from this, so it may be a read error. The V call is TRBV27, the J call TRBJ1-2; weak D call: TRBD1 (5 bases). Germline CDR1 is MNHEY and CDR2 is SMNVEV (reference sequence). The CDR3 is 14 residues long. The V and J ends lost 8 bases and 2 bases respectively, with 15 bases between them. CDR3 residues: CASGTPGGNYGYTF. In DNA, the CDR3 is TGTGCCAGCGGAACCCCGGGGGGGAACTATGGCTACACCTTC.

This clonotype has only a few counts. The rearrangement joins TRBV3-1 to TRBJ2-3; 7 bases are shared with TRBD2. Germline lookup yields CDR1 LGHDT and CDR2 YNNKEL (reference sequence). There are 17 residues in the CDR3. V shed 2 bases, J shed 2 bases, and the junction held 10 bases outside the gene matches. The DNA of the CDR3 is TGTGCCAGCAGCCAATCCTTTACTAGCGCCTCCACAGATACGCAGTATTTT. Translated: CASSQSFTSASTDTQYF.